This TCR beta chain was recorded in a study of response to subunit inactivated influenza vaccine. TCRdb used MiXCR to reprocess the RT-PCR reads, holding one entry per CDR3 protein. Of more than 450,000 distinct CDR3 sequences listed, about 11% are singletons. These sequences were also reported in another study, on T cells expressing NK-cell markers. That report notes: Template switching by 5'RACE with UMIs generated the TCR beta cDNA. From sorted CD3+CD56+NKG2C+, CD3+CD56+NKG2C- and CD3+CD56-NKG2C+ T cells came the TCR beta repertoires.

The input for sequencing was PBMCs from blood, taken on the day of vaccination. The clonotype was recovered from a man between 45 and 60 years old who received an inactivated influenza vaccine.

The CDR3 DNA sequence: TGCGCCAGCAGCTTGGAATGGAACAGGGCAGGTTACGAGCAGTACTTC. This translates into CASSLEWNRAGYEQYF. The chain is built from TRBV5-1 and TRBJ2-7; the D gene is possibly TRBD1 (6 bases). Trimming took off 0 bases at V and 4 bases at J, with 17 bases between the two ends. The CDR3 is made up of 16 amino acids. Germline CDR1 is SGHRS and CDR2 is YFSETQ.